The T cell receptor (beta chain) under discussion was sequenced for a study of beta chain features in type 1 diabetes. The V gene end was trimmed by 3 bases and the J gene end by 5 bases; junction bases not matched to a gene: 2. The CDR3 has 14 residues. CDR1 is SGHNT and CDR2 is YENEEA in the germline V gene. Using CD45RO/CCR7/CD25/CD127/CD95/CD27, CD4+ naive, central memory, regulatory and stem cell-like memory cells were sorted. This clone was picked up a small number of times. Its antigen is as yet unknown. What was sequenced were expressed TCRB transcripts, since all of the isolated RNA had been reverse transcribed. Only in-frame clones appear in the TCRdb table, and some are missing; sequencing was by immunoSEQ multiplex PCR. Of roughly 450,000 clones listed, approximately 15% are singletons. Study findings and constraints: Shorter TCRB CDR3s, moderately but significantly so, marked every one of the four CD4+ subsets in Type 1 diabetes patients.

The receptor was derived from a man aged 30-40 years in good health. The genes are TRBV11-3 and TRBJ2-3; 10 bases are a match to TRBD1. Sequences were obtained from naive CD4+ T cells from blood. The CDR3 DNA reads as TGTGCCAGCAGCTTCGACAGGGGGCAAGATACGCAGTATTTT. Translated: CASSFDRGQDTQYF.